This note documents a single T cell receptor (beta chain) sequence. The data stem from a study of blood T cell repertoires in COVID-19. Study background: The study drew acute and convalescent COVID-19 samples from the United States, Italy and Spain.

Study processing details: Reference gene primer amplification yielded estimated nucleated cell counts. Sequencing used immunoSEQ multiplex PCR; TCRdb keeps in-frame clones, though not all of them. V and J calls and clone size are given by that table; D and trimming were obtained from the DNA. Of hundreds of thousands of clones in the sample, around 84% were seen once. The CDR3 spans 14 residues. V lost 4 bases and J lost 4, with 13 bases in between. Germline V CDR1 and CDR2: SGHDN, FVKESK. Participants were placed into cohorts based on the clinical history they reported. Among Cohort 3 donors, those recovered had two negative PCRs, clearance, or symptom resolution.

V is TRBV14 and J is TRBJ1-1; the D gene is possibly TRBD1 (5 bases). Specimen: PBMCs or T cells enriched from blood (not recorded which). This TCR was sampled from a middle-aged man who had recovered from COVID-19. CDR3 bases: TGTGCCAGCAGCCCCAGGGTCGGGGGCACTGAAGCTTTCTTT. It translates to CASSPRVGGTEAFF.